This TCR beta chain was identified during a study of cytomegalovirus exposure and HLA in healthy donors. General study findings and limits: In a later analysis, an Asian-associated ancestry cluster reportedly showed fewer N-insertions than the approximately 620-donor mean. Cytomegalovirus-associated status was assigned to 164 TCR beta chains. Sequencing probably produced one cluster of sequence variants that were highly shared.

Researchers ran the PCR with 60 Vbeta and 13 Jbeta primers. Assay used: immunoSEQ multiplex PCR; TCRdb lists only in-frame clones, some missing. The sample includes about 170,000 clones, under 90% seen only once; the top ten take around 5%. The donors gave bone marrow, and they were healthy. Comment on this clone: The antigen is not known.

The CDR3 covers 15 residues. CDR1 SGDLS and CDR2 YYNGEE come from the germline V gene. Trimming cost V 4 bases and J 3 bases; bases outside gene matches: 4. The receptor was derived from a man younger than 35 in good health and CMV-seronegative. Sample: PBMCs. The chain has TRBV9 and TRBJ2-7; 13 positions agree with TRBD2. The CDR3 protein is CASSPGLAGLYEQYF. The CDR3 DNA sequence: TGTGCCAGCAGCCCGGGACTAGCGGGACTCTACGAGCAGTACTTC.